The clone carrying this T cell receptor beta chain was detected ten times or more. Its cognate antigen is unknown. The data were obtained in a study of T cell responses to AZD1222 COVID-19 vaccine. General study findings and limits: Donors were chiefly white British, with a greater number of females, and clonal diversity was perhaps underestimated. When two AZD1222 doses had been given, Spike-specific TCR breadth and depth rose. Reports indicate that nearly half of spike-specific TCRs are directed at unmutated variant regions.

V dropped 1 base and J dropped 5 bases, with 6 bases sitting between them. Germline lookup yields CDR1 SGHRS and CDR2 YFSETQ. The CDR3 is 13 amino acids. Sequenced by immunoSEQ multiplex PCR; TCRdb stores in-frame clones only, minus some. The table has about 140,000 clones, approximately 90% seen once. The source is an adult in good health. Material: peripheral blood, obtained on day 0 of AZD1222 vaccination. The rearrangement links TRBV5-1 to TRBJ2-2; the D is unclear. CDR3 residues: CASSLMGTGELFF. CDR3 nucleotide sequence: TGCGCCAGCAGCTTGATGGGGACCGGGGAGCTGTTTTTT. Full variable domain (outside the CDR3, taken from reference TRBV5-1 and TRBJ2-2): KAGVTQTPRYLIKTRGQQVTLSCSPISGHRSVSWYQQTPGQGLQFLFEYFSETQRNKGNFPGRFSGRQFSNSRSEMNVSTLELGDSALYLCASSLMGTGELFFGEGSRLTVL.